Included here is one T cell receptor (beta chain) sequence, with context. The antigen is not known. The method was immunoSEQ multiplex PCR; TCRdb's version includes in-frame clones alone and lacks a portion of them. This table has tens of thousands of clones, over 65% appearing once. Sample time point: baseline pretreatment blood. As to treatment: 15 Gy SBRT to primary tumor, nephrectomy 4 weeks later. This renal cell carcinoma was of the clear cell type. Germline V gives CDR1 SEHNR, CDR2 FQNEAQ (reference sequence). This CDR3 spans 15 amino acids. V lost 1 base and J lost 2, with 12 bases in between. The data were taken from a study of radiation and T cells in renal cell carcinoma. Study-wide results and limits: No pretreatment tumor biopsies were available for baseline clonotypes.

The TCR sequence derives from a man aged 55 to 70 with renal cell carcinoma. The chain recombines TRBV7-9 with TRBJ2-7; TRBD1 is a possible D gene (6 bases). The starting material was blood, obtained from a patient whose treatment included radiotherapy and nephrectomy. The CDR3 DNA is TGTGCCAGCAGCTTAGGGGGGCGCAGTCCCTACGAGCAGTACTTC. It translates to CASSLGGRSPYEQYF.